Here is one TCR beta chain with its context. What it binds is not known. Using immunoSEQ multiplex PCR, the repertoire was profiled, and TCRdb retains in-frame clones only, with some absent. Among tens of thousands of clones, approximately 92% were seen once, and the ten largest hold under 3%. The sample comes from a study of T cells after posttransplantation cyclophosphamide. Study results and limitations: Later blood repertoires were often dominated by clones from the donor CD8+ memory compartment.

The CDR3 loop spans 16 amino acids. Germline V lookup: CDR1 SGHVS, CDR2 FQNEAQ. The ends lost 5 bases at V and 7 bases at J; junction bases unmatched: 10. This chain uses TRBV7-8 with TRBJ2-2; 10 bases align to TRBD2. This receptor was taken from a woman in her thirties in good health and a related stem cell transplant donor. Source material: PBMCs. CDR3 sequence reads: CASSPTRTSGIGELFF. As DNA, the CDR3 is TGTGCCAGCAGCCCAACACGGACTAGCGGAATCGGGGAGCTGTTTTTT.